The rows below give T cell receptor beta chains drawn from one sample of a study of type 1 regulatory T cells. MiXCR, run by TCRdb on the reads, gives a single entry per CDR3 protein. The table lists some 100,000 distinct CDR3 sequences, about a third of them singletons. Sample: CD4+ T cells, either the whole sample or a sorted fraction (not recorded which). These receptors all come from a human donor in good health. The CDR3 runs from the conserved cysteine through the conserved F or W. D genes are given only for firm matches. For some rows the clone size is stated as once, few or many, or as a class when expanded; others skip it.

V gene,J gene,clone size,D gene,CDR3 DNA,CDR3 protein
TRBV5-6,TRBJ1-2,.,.,TGTGCCAGCAGCCCCCCGGGACGGAGACTCTACACCTTC,CASSPPGRRLYTF
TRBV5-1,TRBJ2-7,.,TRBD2,TGCGCCAGCAGCACTCGGACTAGCGTCTCCTACGAGCAGTACTTC,CASSTRTSVSYEQYF
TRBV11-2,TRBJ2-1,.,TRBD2,TGTGCCAGCAGCCCTCAGAGCGGGAAAGGCAATGAGCAGTTCTTC,CASSPQSGKGNEQFF
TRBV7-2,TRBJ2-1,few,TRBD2,TGTGCCAGCATACCTAATAGCGGGGGGGACTATGAGCAGTTCTTC,CASIPNSGGDYEQFF
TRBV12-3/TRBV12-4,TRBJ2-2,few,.,TGTGCCAGCAGTCTGGGCGGGAACACCGGGGAGCTGTTTTTT,CASSLGGNTGELFF
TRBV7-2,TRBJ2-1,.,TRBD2,TGTGCCAGCGGGGCGGGACTAGGGGTCAATGAGCAGTTCTTC,CASGAGLGVNEQFF
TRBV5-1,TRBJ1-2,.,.,TGCGCCAGCAGCTTGGTCAGTCGCTATGGCTACACCTTC,CASSLVSRYGYTF
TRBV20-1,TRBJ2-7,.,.,TGCAGTGCTAGTATCGCGGTAAGGGGTGAGCAGTACTTC,CSASIAVRGEQYF
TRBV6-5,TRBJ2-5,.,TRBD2,TGTGCCAGCAGCCCCGCCTTCGTAGCGGGAGTCCAAGAGACCCAGTACTTC,CASSPAFVAGVQETQYF
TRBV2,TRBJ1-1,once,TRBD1,TGTGCCAGCACCCGGGACAGGGAAGGAACTTTCTTT,CASTRDREGTFF
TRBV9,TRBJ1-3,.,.,TGTGCCAGCAGCCCTCGAGGAGAAGACCTCTCTGGAAACACCATATATTTT,CASSPRGEDLSGNTIYF
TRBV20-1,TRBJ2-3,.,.,TGCAGTGCTAAACCTTTGCAGGGAGAAACGCAGTATTTT,CSAKPLQGETQYF
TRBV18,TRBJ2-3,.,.,TGTGCCAGCTCACCTAACAACGCAGATACGCAGTATTTT,CASSPNNADTQYF
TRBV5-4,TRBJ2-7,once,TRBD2,TGTGCCAGCAGCCCCGGGGCTAGCGGGATTGGAGAGCAGTACTTC,CASSPGASGIGEQYF
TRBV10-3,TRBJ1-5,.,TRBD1,TGTGCCATCAGTGAGGAACGGACAGGGTATCAGCCCCAGCATTTT,CAISEERTGYQPQHF
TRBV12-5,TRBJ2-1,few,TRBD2,TGTGCTAGTGGTTTGGGAATTAACCGACTAGCGGGAGGGCTGGATGAGCAGTTCTTC,CASGLGINRLAGGLDEQFF
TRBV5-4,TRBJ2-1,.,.,TGTGCCAGCAGCTTGGAGGCAGACCATTACAATGAGCAGTTCTTC,CASSLEADHYNEQFF
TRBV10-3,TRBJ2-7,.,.,TGTGCCATCAGTGAGTCAACGCGGGAGCAGTACTTC,CAISESTREQYF
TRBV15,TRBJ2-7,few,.,TGTGCCACCAGCAGAGATCTTGCGCGTGAGCAGTACTTC,CATSRDLAREQYF
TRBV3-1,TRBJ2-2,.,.,TGTGCCAGCAGTCCCGGGCGTCGGCCCGGGGAGCTGTTTTTT,CASSPGRRPGELFF
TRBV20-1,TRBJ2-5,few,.,TGCAGTGCTAGTATGACTACCCAGGGGGAGACCCAGTACTTC,CSASMTTQGETQYF
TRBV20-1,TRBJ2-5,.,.,TGCAGTGCTAGAGATCAGAATAAACTGTACCAAGAGACCCAGTACTTC,CSARDQNKLYQETQYF
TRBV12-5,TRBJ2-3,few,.,TGTGCTAGTGGTTTGGACACCACAGATACGCAGTATTTT,CASGLDTTDTQYF
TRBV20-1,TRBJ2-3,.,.,TGCAGTGCTAGAGCTCAGGCAACTGGCACAGATACGCAGTATTTT,CSARAQATGTDTQYF
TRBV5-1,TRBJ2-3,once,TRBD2,TGCGCCAGCAGCGCCCAATTAGCGGGAGCGGGAGATACGCAGTATTTT,CASSAQLAGAGDTQYF
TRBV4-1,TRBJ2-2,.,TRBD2,TGCGCCAGCAGCCAACCGGGGGGGACCGGGGAGCTGTTTTTT,CASSQPGGTGELFF
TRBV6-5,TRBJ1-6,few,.,TGTGCCAGCACCTCCCCCGTGGGGGGGTCACCCCTCCACTTT,CASTSPVGGSPLHF
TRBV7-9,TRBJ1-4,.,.,TGTGCCAGCAGCTTAGGATACGGGCGGATTAATGAAAAACTGTTTTTT,CASSLGYGRINEKLFF
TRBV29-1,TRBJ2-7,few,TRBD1,TGCAGCGGTGGGACAGGAAACTACGAGCAGTACTTC,CSGGTGNYEQYF